The 14 T cell receptor beta chains listed next were all sequenced from one sample in a study of patients and donors after allogeneic stem cell transplantation. One entry per CDR3 protein results from TCRdb running MiXCR on the RT-PCR reads. Found here are approximately 21,000 distinct CDR3 sequences, around 28% of them singletons; the top ten hold approximately 50%. Sample: blood, either unsorted or a sorted T cell fraction (not recorded which). The receptors originated from a human donor who was either an allogeneic HSCT recipient or a stem cell or donor lymphocyte infusion donor (not recorded which). It is not recorded whose cells these are; they may come from a transplant donor.

This clonotype was detected a few times. V is TRBV10-3 and J is TRBJ2-1; D may be TRBD1 (6 bases). This CDR3 is built from 16 residues. Trimming shortened V by 4 bases and J by 1 base, and 14 bases separated the two germline ends. Germline CDR1 is ENHRY and CDR2 is SYGVKD. CDR3 loop: CAISGSGAVSYNEQFF. Here the CDR3 DNA reads TGTGCCATCAGTGGGTCAGGGGCAGTGTCCTACAATGAGCAGTTCTTC.

This chain links TRBV27 with TRBJ1-1; unclear D gene. V was clipped by 5 bases and J by 5 bases, with 15 bases between them. Germline V gene data show CDR1 as MNHEY and CDR2 as SMNVEV (reference sequence). This CDR3 spans 14 amino acids. For the CDR3, the DNA is TGTGCCAGCAGTCATATCGCCTGGGAGACTGAAGCTTTCTTT. Translation gives CASSHIAWETEAFF.

This clonotype was detected ten times or more. The rearrangement links TRBV10-3 to TRBJ2-5; D is possibly TRBD1 or TRBD2 (5 bases each). CDR3 length: 12 amino acids. Trimming pared 10 bases from V and 1 base from J, leaving 10 bases between. Germline V gene lookup returns CDR1 ENHRY and CDR2 SYGVKD. The CDR3 coding sequence is TGTGCCACCGGGACGGTCCAAGAGACCCAGTACTTC. Protein sequence: CATGTVQETQYF.

This chain connects TRBV7-9 to TRBJ1-1, with no clear D. In germline, CDR1 is SEHNR, CDR2 FQNEAQ (reference sequence). V was clipped by 3 bases and J by 0 bases, with 11 bases between them. This CDR3 contains 15 residues. The CDR3 region is CASSFGGSVNTEAFF. As DNA, the CDR3 is TGTGCCAGCAGCTTTGGAGGGAGCGTGAACACTGAAGCTTTCTTT.

The sample holds a few counts of this clonotype. The chain recombines TRBV12-3 or TRBV12-4 with TRBJ2-2; a weak D match, TRBD1 (5 bases). The V end was cut by 3 bases, the J end by 1 base, with 9 bases between. The CDR3 sequence is 15 residues long. CDR3 in amino acids: CASSLTAVNTGELFF. The CDR3 DNA is TGTGCCAGCAGTTTGACAGCCGTGAACACCGGGGAGCTGTTTTTT.

The V and J genes are TRBV3-1 and TRBJ1-5, with unresolved D. Germline CDR1 reads LGHDT; CDR2 reads YNNKEL (reference sequence). The CDR3 loop spans 14 amino acids. V was trimmed by 3 bases and J by 4 bases, leaving 10 bases between them. The CDR3 bases are TGTGCCAGCAGCCAGAGCCCGAAAAATCAGCCCCAGCATTTT. Its protein product is CASSQSPKNQPQHF. The variable domain in full, with the rest retrieved from reference TRBV3-1 and TRBJ1-5, is DTAVSQTPKYLVTQMGNDKSIKCEQNLGHDTMYWYKQDSKKFLKIMFSYNNKELIINETVPNRFSPKSPDKAHLNLHINSLELGDSAVYFCASSQSPKNQPQHFGDGTRLSIL.

The chain combines TRBV20-1 with TRBJ1-1; TRBD1 is a possible D gene (6 bases). The germline CDR1 and CDR2 sequences are DFQATT and SNEGSKA (reference sequence). The CDR3 covers 15 residues. V was pared by 0 bases and J by 5 bases, with 16 bases between. CDR3 loop: CSARDHGRGNTEAFF. CDR3 nucleotides: TGCAGTGCTAGAGATCACGGCAGGGGCAATACTGAAGCTTTCTTT.

The chain links TRBV6-5 to TRBJ2-5, with 8 bases matching TRBD1. CDR1 and CDR2 from the germline V gene are MNHEY and SVGAGI. The CDR3 runs 15 residues. Trimming removed 3 bases from V and 3 bases from J; junction bases left unmatched: 6. In nucleotides, the CDR3 is TGTGCCAGCAGTTATCAGGGGGCGGGTGAAGAGACCCAGTACTTC. It translates to CASSYQGAGEETQYF.

This clonotype has more than one count but fewer than ten. The V call is TRBV6-5, the J call TRBJ2-2; D is perhaps TRBD1 (5 bases). V lost 2 bases, J lost 0 bases, and 10 bases lay in between. This CDR3 has 16 amino acids. Germline V gene sequence: CDR1 MNHEY, CDR2 SVGAGI. The CDR3 protein is CASSYNRGANTGELFF. The CDR3 coding sequence is TGTGCCAGCAGTTACAATAGGGGCGCGAACACCGGGGAGCTGTTTTTT.

This clonotype has only a few counts. The V call is TRBV12-3 or TRBV12-4, the J call TRBJ2-5, with 13 bases matching TRBD2. With V trimmed by 5 bases and J by 1 base, 4 bases remained unmatched. This CDR3 has 16 residues. In DNA, the CDR3 is TGTGCCAGCAGTCCACGACTAGCGGGGGGCCAAGAGACCCAGTACTTC. Translation gives CASSPRLAGGQETQYF.

This clonotype was seen repeatedly, ten times or more. The CDR3 spells CAIRGTIVNSPLHF. CDR3 sequence (DNA): TGTGCCATCAGGGGGACGATCGTTAATTCACCCCTCCACTTT. The genes are TRBV10-3 and TRBJ1-6, with D perhaps matching TRBD1 (5 bases). The CDR3 has 14 amino acids. The germline gives CDR1 ENHRY, CDR2 SYGVKD. V dropped 6 bases and J dropped 6 bases, with 12 bases sitting between them.

This clonotype was seen more than once but under ten times. The chain couples TRBV9 to TRBJ2-2, with D possibly TRBD1 on 6 matching bases. Trimming removed 4 bases from V and 6 bases from J, with 19 bases in between. Germline V gene lookup returns CDR1 SGDLS and CDR2 YYNGEE. The CDR3 loop spans 16 amino acids. This chain's CDR3 is CASSPRPGAEAGELFF. CDR3 coding DNA: TGTGCCAGCAGCCCGCGTCCAGGGGCTGAGGCCGGGGAGCTGTTTTTT.

CDR3 sequence reads: CASSQWDRTSTDTQYF. CDR3 bases: TGTGCCAGCAGTCAATGGGACCGGACGTCCACAGATACGCAGTATTTT. J is TRBJ2-3 and V is TRBV7-8, with D perhaps assigned TRBD1 or TRBD2 (5 bases each). The V end lost 6 bases, the J end lost 2 bases, and 18 bases lay between the germline ends. Germline CDR1 and CDR2: SGHVS and FQNEAQ. The CDR3 has 16 amino acids.

Only a few counts were recorded for this clonotype. The V gene is TRBV24-1, the J gene TRBJ1-1; 8 nucleotides match TRBD1. Germline CDR1 reads KGHDR; CDR2 reads SFDVKD. After removal of 5 bases from V and 1 base from J, the junction contained 5 bases not matched to a gene. This CDR3 spans 15 amino acids. For the CDR3, the DNA is TGTGCCACCAGTGGGGGGGGGACAGGGAACACTGAAGCTTTCTTT. It encodes CATSGGGTGNTEAFF.